The sequence of this TCR beta chain was determined in a study of cytomegalovirus exposure and HLA in healthy donors. Study at large: Unique TCRs from HLA-typed donors, 70 million to 85 million of them, were held in an early data release.

13 Jbeta primers and 60 Vbeta primers were used for the PCR. Measured with immunoSEQ multiplex PCR; TCRdb has only the in-frame clones, and not every one. This sample has over 100,000 clones, with over 60% found just once. The CDR3 length is 13 residues. V lost 5 bases, J lost 3 bases, and 9 bases lay in between. Germline V gene sequence: CDR1 SGHTA, CDR2 FQGNSA. The receptor was derived from a man aged 25-40 years in good health and CMV-seropositive. J is TRBJ2-3 and V is TRBV7-2; D unclear. Sample: PBMCs. DNA of the CDR3: TGTGCCAGCAGCCGAGCCGGGACAGATACGCAGTATTTT. Amino acids: CASSRAGTDTQYF.